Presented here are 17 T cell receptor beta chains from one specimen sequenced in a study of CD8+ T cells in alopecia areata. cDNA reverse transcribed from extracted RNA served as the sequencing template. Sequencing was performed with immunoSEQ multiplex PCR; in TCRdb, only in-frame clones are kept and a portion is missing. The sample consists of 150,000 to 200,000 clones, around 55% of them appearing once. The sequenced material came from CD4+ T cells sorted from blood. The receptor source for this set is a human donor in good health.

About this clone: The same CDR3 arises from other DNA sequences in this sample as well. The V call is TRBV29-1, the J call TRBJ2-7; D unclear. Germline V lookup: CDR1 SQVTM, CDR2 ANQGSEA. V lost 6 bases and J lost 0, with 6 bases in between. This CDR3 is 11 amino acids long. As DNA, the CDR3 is TGCAGCGTGGTCCTCTCCTACGAGCAGTACTTC. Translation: CSVVLSYEQYF.

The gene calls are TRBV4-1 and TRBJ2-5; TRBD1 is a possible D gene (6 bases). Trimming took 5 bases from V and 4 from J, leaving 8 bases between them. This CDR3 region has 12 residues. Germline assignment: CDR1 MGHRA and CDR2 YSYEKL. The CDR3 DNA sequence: TGCGCCAGCAGCACACAGGGAGAGACCCAGTACTTC. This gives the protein CASSTQGETQYF.

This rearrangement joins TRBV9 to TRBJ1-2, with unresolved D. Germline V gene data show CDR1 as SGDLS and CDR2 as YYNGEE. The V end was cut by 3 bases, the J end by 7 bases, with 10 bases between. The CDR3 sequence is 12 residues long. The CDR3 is CASSARGVGYTF. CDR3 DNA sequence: TGTGCCAGCAGCGCCAGAGGAGTTGGCTACACCTTC. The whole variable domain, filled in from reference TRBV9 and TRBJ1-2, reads DSGVTQTPKHLITATGQRVTLRCSPRSGDLSVYWYQQSLDQGLQFLIQYYNGEERAKGNILERFSAQQFPDLHSELNLSSLELGDSALYFCASSARGVGYTFGSGTRLTVV.

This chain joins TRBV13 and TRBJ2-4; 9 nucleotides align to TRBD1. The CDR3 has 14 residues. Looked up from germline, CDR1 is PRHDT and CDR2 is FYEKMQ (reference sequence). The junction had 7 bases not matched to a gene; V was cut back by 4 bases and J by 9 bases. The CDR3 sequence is CASSSHPGQGIQYF. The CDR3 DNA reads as TGTGCCAGCAGCTCACACCCGGGACAGGGCATTCAGTACTTC. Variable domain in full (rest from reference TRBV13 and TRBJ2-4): AAGVIQSPRHLIKEKRETATLKCYPIPRHDTVYWYQQGPGQDPQFLISFYEKMQSDKGSIPDRFSAQQFSDYHSELNMSSLELGDSALYFCASSSHPGQGIQYFGAGTRLSVL.

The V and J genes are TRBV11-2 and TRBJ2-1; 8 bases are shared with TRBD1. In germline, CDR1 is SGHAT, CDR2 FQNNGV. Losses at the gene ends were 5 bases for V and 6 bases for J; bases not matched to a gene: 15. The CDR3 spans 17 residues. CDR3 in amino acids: CASSHTGLADRVNEQFF. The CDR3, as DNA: TGTGCCAGCAGCCACACTGGGTTGGCGGACAGGGTCAATGAGCAGTTCTTC.

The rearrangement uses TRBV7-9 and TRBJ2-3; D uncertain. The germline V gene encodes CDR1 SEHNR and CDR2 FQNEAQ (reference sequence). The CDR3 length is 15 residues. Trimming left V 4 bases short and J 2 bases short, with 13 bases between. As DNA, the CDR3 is TGTGCCAGCAGCTCGTTGGGCTACTCCACAGATACGCAGTATTTT. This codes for CASSSLGYSTDTQYF.

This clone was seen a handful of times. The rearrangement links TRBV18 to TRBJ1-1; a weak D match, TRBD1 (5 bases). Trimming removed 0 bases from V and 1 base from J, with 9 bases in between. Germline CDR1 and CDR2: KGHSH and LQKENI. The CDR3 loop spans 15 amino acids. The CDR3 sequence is CASSPPTGQNTEAFF. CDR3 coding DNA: TGTGCCAGCTCACCACCAACTGGACAGAACACTGAAGCTTTCTTT.

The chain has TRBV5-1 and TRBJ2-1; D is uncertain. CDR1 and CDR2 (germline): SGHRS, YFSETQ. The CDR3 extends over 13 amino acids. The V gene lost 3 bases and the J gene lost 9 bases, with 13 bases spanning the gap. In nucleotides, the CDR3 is TGCGCCAGCAGCTCGCATCTAGGAAGTGAGCAGTTCTTC. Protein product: CASSSHLGSEQFF. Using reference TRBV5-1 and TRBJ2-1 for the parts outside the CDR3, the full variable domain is KAGVTQTPRYLIKTRGQQVTLSCSPISGHRSVSWYQQTPGQGLQFLFEYFSETQRNKGNFPGRFSGRQFSNSRSEMNVSTLELGDSALYLCASSSHLGSEQFFGPGTRLTVL.

The CDR3 loop is CASSPRRGMETQYF. CDR3 coding DNA: TGTGCCAGCTCACCCCGCCGGGGCATGGAGACCCAGTACTTC. The chain uses TRBV18 and TRBJ2-5; D tentatively fits TRBD1 or TRBD2 (5 bases each). The CDR3 spans 14 residues. The germline V gene encodes CDR1 KGHSH and CDR2 LQKENI. The V end lost 3 bases, the J end lost 5 bases, and 13 bases lay between the germline ends.

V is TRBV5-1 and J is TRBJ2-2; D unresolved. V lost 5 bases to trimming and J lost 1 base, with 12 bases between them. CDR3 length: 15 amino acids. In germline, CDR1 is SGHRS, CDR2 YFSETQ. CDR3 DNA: TGCGCCAGCAGTATCACACAACAGAACACCGGGGAGCTGTTTTTT. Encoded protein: CASSITQQNTGELFF.

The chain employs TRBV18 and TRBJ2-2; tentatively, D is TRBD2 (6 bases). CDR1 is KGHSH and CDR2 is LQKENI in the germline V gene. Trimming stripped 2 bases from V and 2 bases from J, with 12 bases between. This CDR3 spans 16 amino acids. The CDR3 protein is CASSPIRRGNTGELFF. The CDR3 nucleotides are TGTGCCAGCTCACCAATACGGCGGGGTAACACCGGGGAGCTGTTTTTT. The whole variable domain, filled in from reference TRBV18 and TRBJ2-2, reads NAGVMQNPRHLVRRRGQEARLRCSPMKGHSHVYWYRQLPEEGLKFMVYLQKENIIDESGMPKERFSAEFPKEGPSILRIQQVVRGDSAAYFCASSPIRRGNTGELFFGEGSRLTVL.

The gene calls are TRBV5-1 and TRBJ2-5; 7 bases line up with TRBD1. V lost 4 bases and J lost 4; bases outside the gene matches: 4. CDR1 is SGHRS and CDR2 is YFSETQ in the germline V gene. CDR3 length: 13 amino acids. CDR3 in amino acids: CASSLQGRETQYF. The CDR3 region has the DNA TGCGCCAGCAGCCTACAGGGGAGAGAGACCCAGTACTTC. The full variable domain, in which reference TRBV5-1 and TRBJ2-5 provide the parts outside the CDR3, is KAGVTQTPRYLIKTRGQQVTLSCSPISGHRSVSWYQQTPGQGLQFLFEYFSETQRNKGNFPGRFSGRQFSNSRSEMNVSTLELGDSALYLCASSLQGRETQYFGPGTRLLVL.

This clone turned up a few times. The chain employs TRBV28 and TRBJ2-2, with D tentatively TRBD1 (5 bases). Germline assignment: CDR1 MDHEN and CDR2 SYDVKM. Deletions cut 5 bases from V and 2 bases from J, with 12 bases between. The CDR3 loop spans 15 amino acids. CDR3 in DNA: TGTGCCAGCAGTACCGCAGGGATCAACACCGGGGAGCTGTTTTTT. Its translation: CASSTAGINTGELFF. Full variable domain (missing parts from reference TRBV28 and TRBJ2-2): DVKVTQSSRYLVKRTGEKVFLECVQDMDHENMFWYRQDPGLGLRLIYFSYDVKMKEKGDIPEGYSVSREKKERFSLILESASTNQTSMYLCASSTAGINTGELFFGEGSRLTVL.

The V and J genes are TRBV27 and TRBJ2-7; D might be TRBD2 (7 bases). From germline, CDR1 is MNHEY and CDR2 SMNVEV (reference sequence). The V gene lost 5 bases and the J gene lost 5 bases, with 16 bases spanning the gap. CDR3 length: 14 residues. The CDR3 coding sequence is TGTGCCAGCAGTCGGTTAGGGGGGGGCCACGAGCAGTACTTC. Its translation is CASSRLGGGHEQYF.

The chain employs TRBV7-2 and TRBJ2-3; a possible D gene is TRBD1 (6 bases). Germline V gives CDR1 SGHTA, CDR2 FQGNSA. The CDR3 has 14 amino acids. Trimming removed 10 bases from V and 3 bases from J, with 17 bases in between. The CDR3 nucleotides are TGTGCCACGTCCCGGGACATCCTGACAGATACGCAGTATTTT. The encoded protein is CATSRDILTDTQYF.

CDR3 sequence (DNA): TGTGCCAGCAGTTCCAGGGTGGACTACACCTTC. This sequence encodes CASSSRVDYTF. This rearrangement joins TRBV6-6 to TRBJ1-2; tentative D call: TRBD1 (5 bases). The germline gives CDR1 MNHNY, CDR2 SVGAGI (reference sequence). V lost 4 bases to trimming and J lost 10 bases, with 10 bases between them. The CDR3 spans 11 residues.

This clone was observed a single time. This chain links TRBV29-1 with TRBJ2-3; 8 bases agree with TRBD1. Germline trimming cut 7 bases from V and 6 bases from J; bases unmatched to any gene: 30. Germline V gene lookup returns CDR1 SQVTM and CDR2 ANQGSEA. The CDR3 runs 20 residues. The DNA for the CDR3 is TGCAGCGGTTTCTATCCGGACAGGGCGAGACTAGGGATACTCGGTGATACGCAGTATTTT. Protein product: CSGFYPDRARLGILGDTQYF.